One TCR beta chain is described in this entry. Its target is unknown. The sample is drawn from a study of T cell responses to AZD1222 COVID-19 vaccine. Study outcomes and limitations: Across spike, vaccine-associated CD4 TCRs were found, dominant at 160-218 and 743-854.

The repertoire was sequenced with immunoSEQ multiplex PCR; TCRdb's copy has only in-frame clones and lacks some. The sample contains 120,000 to 150,000 clones, roughly nine tenths of which appear only once. The ends lost 8 bases at V and 6 bases at J; junction bases unmatched: 4. Germline CDR1 MNHNY, CDR2 SVGAGI (reference sequence). This CDR3 is 13 amino acids long. The receptor was isolated from an adult in good health. The rearrangement uses TRBV6-6 and TRBJ2-1; 10 nucleotides align to TRBD1. The sequenced sample was peripheral blood, obtained on day 0 of AZD1222 vaccination. The CDR3 loop is CASGDRGRNEQFF. As DNA, the CDR3 is TGTGCCAGCGGGGACAGGGGACGCAATGAGCAGTTCTTC.